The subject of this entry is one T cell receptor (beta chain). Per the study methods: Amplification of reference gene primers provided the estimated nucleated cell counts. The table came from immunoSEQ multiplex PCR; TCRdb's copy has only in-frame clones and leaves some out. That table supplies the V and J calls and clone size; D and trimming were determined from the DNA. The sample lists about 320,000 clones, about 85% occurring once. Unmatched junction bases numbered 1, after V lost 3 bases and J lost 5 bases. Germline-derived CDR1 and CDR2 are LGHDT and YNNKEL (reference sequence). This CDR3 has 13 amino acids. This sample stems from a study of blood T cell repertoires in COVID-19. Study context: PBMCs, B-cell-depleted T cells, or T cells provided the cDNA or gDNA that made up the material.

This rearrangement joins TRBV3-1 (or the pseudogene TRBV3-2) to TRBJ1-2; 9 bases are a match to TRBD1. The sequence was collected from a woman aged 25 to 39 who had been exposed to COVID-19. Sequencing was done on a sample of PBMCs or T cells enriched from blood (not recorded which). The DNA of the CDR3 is TGTGCCAGCAGCCATGACAGGGGGTATGGCTACACCTTC. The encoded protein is CASSHDRGYGYTF.